This paragraph reports one T cell receptor (beta chain). The data were taken from a study of blood T cell repertoires in COVID-19. Generated by immunoSEQ multiplex PCR, the TCRdb table keeps only in-frame clones and is missing some. Among 250,000 to 400,000 clones listed, more than 70% were seen once. Germline assignment: CDR1 ENHRY and CDR2 SYGVKD. The CDR3 sequence is 17 residues long. V was shortened by 0 bases and J by 0 bases, with 14 bases between the two germline ends. The chain has TRBV10-3 and TRBJ1-1; possibly TRBD1 for D (6 bases). This receptor was obtained from a woman aged 30 to 39 with COVID-19, enrolled during active disease. Sequences were obtained from peripheral blood. The CDR3 coding sequence is TGTGCCATCAGTGAGTCCGTCAAGACAGGTATGAACACTGAAGCTTTCTTT. This gives the protein CAISESVKTGMNTEAFF.